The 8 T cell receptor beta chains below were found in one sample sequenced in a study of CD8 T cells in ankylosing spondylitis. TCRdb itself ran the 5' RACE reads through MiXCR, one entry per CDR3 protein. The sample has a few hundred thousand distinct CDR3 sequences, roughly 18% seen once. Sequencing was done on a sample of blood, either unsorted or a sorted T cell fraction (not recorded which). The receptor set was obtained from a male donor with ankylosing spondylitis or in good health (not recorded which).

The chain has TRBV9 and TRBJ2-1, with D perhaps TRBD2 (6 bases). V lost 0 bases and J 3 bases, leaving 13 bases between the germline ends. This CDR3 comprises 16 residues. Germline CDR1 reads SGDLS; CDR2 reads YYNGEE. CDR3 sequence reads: CASSVVRAGGYNEQFF. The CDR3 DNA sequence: TGTGCCAGCAGCGTAGTTCGAGCGGGTGGCTACAATGAGCAGTTCTTC.

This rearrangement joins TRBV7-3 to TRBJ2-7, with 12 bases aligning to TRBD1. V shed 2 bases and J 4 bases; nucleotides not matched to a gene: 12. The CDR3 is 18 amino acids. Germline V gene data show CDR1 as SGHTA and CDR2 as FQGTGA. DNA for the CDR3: TGTGCCAGCAGCTTACCGGGACAGGGGGCCCCCCCGGCGTACGAGCAGTACTTC. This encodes CASSLPGQGAPPAYEQYF.

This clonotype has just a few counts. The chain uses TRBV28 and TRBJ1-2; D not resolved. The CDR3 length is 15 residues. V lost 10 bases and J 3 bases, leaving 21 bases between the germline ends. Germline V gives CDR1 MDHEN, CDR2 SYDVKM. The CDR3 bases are TGTGCCACCACCCTAGACCGGAGCCTGGACTATGGCTACACCTTC. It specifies CATTLDRSLDYGYTF.

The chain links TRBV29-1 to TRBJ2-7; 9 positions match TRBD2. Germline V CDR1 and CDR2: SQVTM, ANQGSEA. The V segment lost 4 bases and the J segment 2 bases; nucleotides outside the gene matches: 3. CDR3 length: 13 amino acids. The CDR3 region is CSVVAGATYEQYF. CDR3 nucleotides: TGCAGCGTTGTAGCGGGGGCCACCTACGAGCAGTACTTC.

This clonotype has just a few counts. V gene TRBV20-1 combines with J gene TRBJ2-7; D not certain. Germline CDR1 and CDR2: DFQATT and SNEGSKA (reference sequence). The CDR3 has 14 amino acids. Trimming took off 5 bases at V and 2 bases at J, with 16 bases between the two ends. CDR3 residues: CSASLGVTAYEQYF. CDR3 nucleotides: TGCAGTGCTTCTTTGGGTGTCACGGCCTACGAGCAGTACTTC.

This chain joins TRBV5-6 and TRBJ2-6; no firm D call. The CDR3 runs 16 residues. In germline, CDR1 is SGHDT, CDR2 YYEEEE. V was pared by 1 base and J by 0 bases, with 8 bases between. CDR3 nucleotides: TGTGCCAGCAGCTTGTCTGCGATCTCTGGGGCCAACGTCCTGACTTTC. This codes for CASSLSAISGANVLTF.

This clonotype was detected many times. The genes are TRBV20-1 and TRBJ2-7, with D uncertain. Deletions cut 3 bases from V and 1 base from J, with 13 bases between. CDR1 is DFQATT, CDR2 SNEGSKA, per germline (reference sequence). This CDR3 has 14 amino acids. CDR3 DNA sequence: TGCAGTGCTAGTGCTCTGTGGGAATCCTACGAGCAGTACTTC. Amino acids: CSASALWESYEQYF.

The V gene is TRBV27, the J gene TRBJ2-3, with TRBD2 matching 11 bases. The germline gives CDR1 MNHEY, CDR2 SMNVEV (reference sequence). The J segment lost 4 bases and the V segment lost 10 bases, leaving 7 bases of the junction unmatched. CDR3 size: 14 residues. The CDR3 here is CATWLAGGADTQYF. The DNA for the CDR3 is TGTGCCACCTGGCTAGCGGGAGGTGCAGATACGCAGTATTTT.